The 32 T cell receptor beta chains below come from one sample, sequenced in a study of early T cells in non-severe SARS-CoV-2 infection. TCRdb fed the 5' RACE reads into MiXCR, producing one record per CDR3 protein. The sample lists roughly 63,000 distinct CDR3 sequences, more than 10% occurring once. The sequencing used whole blood, collected at baseline. Receptor source: an adult who was a healthcare worker with PCR-confirmed SARS-CoV-2 infection or an uninfected control (not recorded which). The donor label of this sample is uncertain.

This clonotype occurred many times. The chain links TRBV5-1 to TRBJ1-6; D may be TRBD1 (6 bases). Germline V gene data show CDR1 as SGHRS and CDR2 as YFSETQ. CDR3 size: 17 residues. Trimming pared 0 bases from V and 0 bases from J, leaving 10 bases between. This CDR3 is CASSLGQGSSYNSPLHF. For the CDR3, the DNA is TGCGCCAGCAGCTTGGGCCAGGGGAGCTCCTATAATTCACCCCTCCACTTT.

The chain is built from TRBV25-1 and TRBJ2-3, with D possibly called TRBD1 or TRBD2 (6 bases each). Germline V gene data show CDR1 as MGHDK and CDR2 as SYGVNS. This CDR3 region has 13 residues. Trimming left V 6 bases short and J 6 bases short, with 13 bases between. The DNA for the CDR3 is TGTGCCAGCAGACGGGACGGGGGCGATACGCAGTATTTT. Translated: CASRRDGGDTQYF.

The CDR3 coding sequence is TGTGCCAGCAGTTTTTTGGGGGCAGCTCAAGAGACCCAGTACTTC. Its protein product is CASSFLGAAQETQYF. The chain joins TRBV28 to TRBJ2-5; TRBD1 is a possible D gene (6 bases). The CDR3 spans 15 residues. Trimming took off 3 bases at V and 2 bases at J, with 13 bases between the two ends. The germline V gene encodes CDR1 MDHEN and CDR2 SYDVKM.

This rearrangement joins TRBV7-2 to TRBJ1-3, with TRBD1 identical over 7 bases. This CDR3 is 21 amino acids long. Germline V CDR1 and CDR2: SGHTA, FQGNSA. V shed 5 bases, J shed 0 bases, and the junction held 22 bases outside the gene matches. The CDR3 DNA sequence: TGTGCCAGCAGCCGACAGGTTCCTATGTCCAACAGGGGAAACTCTGGAAACACCATATATTTT. Its translation: CASSRQVPMSNRGNSGNTIYF.

There are a few counts of this clonotype. The chain uses TRBV5-1 and TRBJ2-5; the D is unclear. Germline CDR1 reads SGHRS; CDR2 reads YFSETQ. Trimming cost V 0 bases and J 4 bases, with 13 bases left between them. This CDR3 has 15 amino acids. CDR3 sequence: CASSLAGTNRETQYF. CDR3 nucleotides: TGCGCCAGCAGCTTGGCCGGAACCAACAGAGAGACCCAGTACTTC. Drawing the rest from reference TRBV5-1 and TRBJ2-5, the complete variable domain is KAGVTQTPRYLIKTRGQQVTLSCSPISGHRSVSWYQQTPGQGLQFLFEYFSETQRNKGNFPGRFSGRQFSNSRSEMNVSTLELGDSALYLCASSLAGTNRETQYFGPGTRLLVL.

The rearrangement joins TRBV5-6 to TRBJ1-3; D is undetermined. Trimming removed 5 bases from V and 0 bases from J, with 12 bases in between. Germline V CDR1 and CDR2: SGHDT, YYEEEE. This CDR3 contains 15 residues. The CDR3 loop is CASRSAGRSGNTIYF. CDR3 coding DNA: TGTGCCAGCAGATCAGCCGGACGCTCTGGAAACACCATATATTTT.

This clonotype occurred a few times. The CDR3 DNA reads as TGTGCCAGCTCACCAAACACAGGGTTTGAAGCTTTCTTT. Encoded protein: CASSPNTGFEAFF. The chain recombines TRBV18 with TRBJ1-1, with D possibly TRBD1 on 6 matching bases. The CDR3 sequence is 13 residues long. V shed 2 bases and J shed 7 bases, with 11 bases lying between them. The germline V gene encodes CDR1 KGHSH and CDR2 LQKENI.

The V call is TRBV5-1, the J call TRBJ1-2; TRBD1 agrees at 10 bases. V shed 7 bases and J 5 bases; nucleotides not matched to a gene: 8. This CDR3 region has 14 residues. The V gene's germline CDR1 is SGHRS and CDR2 YFSETQ. CDR3 DNA: TGCGCCAGCGGCCCAGACAGGGGGCCATATGGCTACACCTTC. Its translation: CASGPDRGPYGYTF.

Only a few counts were recorded for this clonotype. The J gene is TRBJ2-5, the V gene TRBV7-7; possibly TRBD1 for D (5 bases). With 5 bases removed from V and 2 bases from J, the gap between germline ends came to 9 bases. The CDR3 consists of 13 residues. Germline lookup yields CDR1 SSHAT and CDR2 FNYEAQ (reference sequence). The CDR3 sequence: CASSQGFQETQYF. The CDR3 DNA is TGTGCCAGCAGCCAGGGATTTCAAGAGACCCAGTACTTC. The whole variable domain, filled in from reference TRBV7-7 and TRBJ2-5, reads GAGVSQSPRYKVTKRGQDVTLRCDPISSHATLYWYQQALGQGPEFLTYFNYEAQPDKSGLPSDRFSAERPEGSISTLTIQRTEQRDSAMYRCASSQGFQETQYFGPGTRLLVL.

In this sample, this clonotype turned up many times. The chain is built from TRBV5-1 and TRBJ2-3, with D tentatively TRBD1 (6 bases). V lost 4 bases, J lost 1 base, and 16 bases lay in between. The germline gives CDR1 SGHRS, CDR2 YFSETQ. The CDR3 totals 16 residues. This CDR3 reads CASSPPTGSGTDTQYF. In DNA, the CDR3 is TGCGCCAGCAGCCCGCCTACAGGGTCGGGCACAGATACGCAGTATTTT. Full variable domain (outside the CDR3, taken from reference TRBV5-1 and TRBJ2-3): KAGVTQTPRYLIKTRGQQVTLSCSPISGHRSVSWYQQTPGQGLQFLFEYFSETQRNKGNFPGRFSGRQFSNSRSEMNVSTLELGDSALYLCASSPPTGSGTDTQYFGPGTRLTVL.

In its sample, this clonotype was seen a few times. The chain combines TRBV10-3 with TRBJ2-5, with a possible D match to TRBD1 (5 bases). V shed 0 bases and J shed 4 bases, with 9 bases lying between them. Germline lookup yields CDR1 ENHRY and CDR2 SYGVKD. The CDR3 runs 14 residues. CDR3 sequence: CAISESPGSETQYF. The CDR3 DNA is TGTGCCATCAGTGAGTCTCCAGGGTCAGAGACCCAGTACTTC.

The chain employs TRBV5-1 and TRBJ2-5; 8 bases line up with TRBD2. The germline V gene has CDR1 SGHRS and CDR2 YFSETQ. This CDR3 has 15 amino acids. The trim removed 3 bases at V and 3 bases at J, leaving 7 bases unmatched. CDR3 residues: CASSSGAGAEETQYF. Here the CDR3 DNA reads TGCGCCAGCAGCTCTGGAGCGGGGGCGGAAGAGACCCAGTACTTC.

The gene calls are TRBV20-1 and TRBJ2-1; D is unclear. Trimming pared 4 bases from V and 2 bases from J, leaving 6 bases between. Germline values: CDR1 DFQATT, CDR2 SNEGSKA (reference sequence). CDR3 length: 12 amino acids. Written as DNA, the CDR3 is TGCAGTGCTACCTCCACCTACAATGAGCAGTTCTTC. This gives the protein CSATSTYNEQFF.

The V and J genes are TRBV30 and TRBJ1-2; D is possibly TRBD1 (5 bases). Germline loops: CDR1 GTSNPN, CDR2 SVGIG (reference sequence). V lost 4 bases and J 2 bases, leaving 14 bases between the germline ends. The CDR3 loop spans 14 amino acids. CDR3 protein: CAWKTGTVNYGYTF. DNA of the CDR3: TGTGCCTGGAAAACCGGGACGGTAAACTATGGCTACACCTTC.

This clonotype was seen a handful of times. The chain has TRBV19 and TRBJ1-5; 7 bases match TRBD1. The CDR3 is 15 amino acids. Trimming took 3 bases from V and 6 from J; bases not matched to a gene: 8. Germline V gene lookup returns CDR1 LNHDA and CDR2 SQIVND (reference sequence). This chain's CDR3 is CASSIFGTVSQPQHF. CDR3 sequence (DNA): TGTGCCAGTAGTATTTTCGGGACAGTCTCTCAGCCCCAGCATTTT.

The V and J genes are TRBV10-3 and TRBJ2-7, with 8 bases matching TRBD1. The CDR3 runs to 14 residues. Germline V gene sequence: CDR1 ENHRY, CDR2 SYGVKD. Losses at the gene ends were 5 bases for V and 2 bases for J; bases not matched to a gene: 5. CDR3 sequence: CAISKDREAYEQYV. DNA of the CDR3: TGTGCCATCAGTAAGGACAGGGAAGCCTACGAGCAGTACGTC.

V gene TRBV19 combines with J gene TRBJ1-5, with TRBD1 matching 7 bases. The germline V gene has CDR1 LNHDA and CDR2 SQIVND (reference sequence). With V trimmed by 3 bases and J by 6 bases, 5 bases remained unmatched. The CDR3 is 14 residues long. CDR3 sequence reads: CASSMGTDVQPQHF. The CDR3 DNA follows: TGTGCCAGTAGTATGGGGACAGACGTTCAGCCCCAGCATTTT. The whole variable domain, remainder taken from reference TRBV19 and TRBJ1-5, is DGGITQSPKYLFRKEGQNVTLSCEQNLNHDAMYWYRQDPGQGLRLIYYSQIVNDFQKGDIAEGYSVSREKKESFPLTVTSAQKNPTAFYLCASSMGTDVQPQHFGDGTRLSIL.

This clonotype showed up just a few times. The chain employs TRBV20-1 and TRBJ2-3, with 8 bases matching TRBD2. The CDR3 has 16 amino acids. CDR1 is DFQATT and CDR2 is SNEGSKA in the germline V gene (reference sequence). Germline trimming cut 6 bases from V and 0 bases from J; bases unmatched to any gene: 11. CDR3 sequence (DNA): TGCAGTGCCACGACCCCCGCTAGCGGGAGCACAGATACGCAGTATTTT. Translation gives CSATTPASGSTDTQYF.

In its sample, this clonotype was seen a few times. The chain is built from TRBV18 and TRBJ2-1; tentatively, D is TRBD1 (6 bases). The CDR3 spans 14 residues. Between the trimmed V and J ends, which lost 2 bases and 8 bases, there was a span of 13 bases. Germline-derived CDR1 and CDR2 are KGHSH and LQKENI. Written as DNA, the CDR3 is TGTGCCAGCTCACCAGGGGGCATCTCCTATGAGCAGTTCTTC. It encodes CASSPGGISYEQFF.

The J gene is TRBJ2-2, the V gene TRBV29-1; D perhaps matches TRBD1 (7 bases). The CDR3 totals 14 residues. Trimming pared 6 bases from V and 4 bases from J, leaving 15 bases between. The germline CDR1 and CDR2 sequences are SQVTM and ANQGSEA. Written as DNA, the CDR3 is TGCAGCGTGAAGGTTCAGGGGGGCACCGGGGAGCTGTTTTTT. Residues: CSVKVQGGTGELFF.

The chain carries TRBV12-3 or TRBV12-4 and TRBJ2-5; D ambiguous. The V end was cut by 6 bases, the J end by 2 bases, with 16 bases between. This CDR3 comprises 15 residues. CDR3 region: CASRLTAHPQETQYF. The CDR3 DNA sequence: TGTGCCAGCAGACTCACGGCACACCCGCAAGAGACCCAGTACTTC.

This clonotype was seen a handful of times. This chain joins TRBV7-2 and TRBJ2-7; maybe TRBD2 (5 bases). Trimming removed 5 bases at V and 3 bases at J, with 11 bases between. Germline V lookup: CDR1 SGHTA, CDR2 FQGNSA. The CDR3 loop spans 13 amino acids. This CDR3 is CASSIGEYYEQYV. For the CDR3, the DNA is TGTGCCAGCAGCATTGGGGAGTACTACGAGCAGTACGTC.

The CDR3 region is CASRDRDDNYNSPLHF. The DNA for the CDR3 is TGTGCCAGCAGGGACCGGGACGACAACTATAATTCACCCCTCCACTTT. J is TRBJ1-6 and V is TRBV6-1; a weak D match, TRBD1 (5 bases). The length of the CDR3 is 16 residues. The V end lost 6 bases, the J end lost 3 bases, and 15 bases lay between the germline ends. The germline V gene encodes CDR1 MNHNS and CDR2 SASEGT.

This clonotype was seen at least ten times. V is TRBV12-3 or TRBV12-4 and J is TRBJ2-5; TRBD2 aligns across 13 bases. V shed 5 bases and J 1 base; nucleotides not matched to a gene: 4. This CDR3 region has 16 residues. This CDR3 is CASSPGTSGIQETQYF. CDR3 sequence (DNA): TGTGCCAGCAGTCCCGGGACTAGCGGGATCCAAGAGACCCAGTACTTC.

V gene TRBV3-1 combines with J gene TRBJ1-2; D may be TRBD1 (5 bases). CDR3 length equals 15 residues. The germline V gene has CDR1 LGHDT and CDR2 YNNKEL (reference sequence). The ends were cut back, 2 bases at V and 4 bases at J, with 14 bases in the middle. The CDR3 bases are TGTGCCAGCAGCCAACCGTCGCAGGGCGGCTATGGCTACACCTTC. This encodes CASSQPSQGGYGYTF.

This clonotype was seen many times. The chain joins TRBV7-2 to TRBJ2-7; TRBD1 matches 11 bases. V trimming: 5 bases; J trimming: 7 bases; junction bases outside the gene matches: 10. CDR3 length equals 15 residues. Germline CDR1 is SGHTA and CDR2 is FQGNSA. CDR3 sequence (DNA): TGTGCCAGCAGCCCGGGACAGGGGGATTTTGGGGAGCAGTACGTC. Translation: CASSPGQGDFGEQYV.

The genes are TRBV19 and TRBJ2-3, with 9 bases that match TRBD1. The CDR3 is made up of 12 amino acids. Germline CDR1 is LNHDA and CDR2 is SQIVND (reference sequence). Unmatched junction bases numbered 1, after V lost 8 bases and J lost 4 bases. The DNA for the CDR3 is TGTGCCAGTGGGACAGGGTCAGATACGCAGTATTTT. Translation gives CASGTGSDTQYF.

This clonotype was observed many times. The chain carries TRBV12-3 or TRBV12-4 and TRBJ2-1, with 9 bases aligning to TRBD1. V gave up 5 bases and J gave up 4 bases; unmatched junction bases: 6. This CDR3 has 15 residues. CDR3 sequence: CASSTTGGLYNEQFF. CDR3 nucleotide sequence: TGTGCCAGCAGTACTACAGGGGGCCTGTACAATGAGCAGTTCTTC.

This clonotype came up many times. The genes are TRBV4-2 and TRBJ2-4; no clear D gene. This CDR3 spans 15 amino acids. With 4 bases removed from V and 0 bases from J, the gap between germline ends came to 10 bases. In germline, CDR1 is LGHNA, CDR2 YNFKEQ. The CDR3 nucleotides read TGTGCCAGCAGCCCTCGTAGCATAGCCAAAAACATTCAGTACTTC. Translation: CASSPRSIAKNIQYF.

The chain recombines TRBV12-3 or TRBV12-4 with TRBJ1-5; 9 positions match TRBD1. CDR3 length: 16 residues. V trimming: 4 bases; J trimming: 4 bases; junction bases outside the gene matches: 8. CDR3 coding DNA: TGTGCCAGCAGTTCCCGGACAGGGGACTTTAATCAGCCCCAGCATTTT. It specifies CASSSRTGDFNQPQHF.

Within the sample, this clonotype is medium-sized (0.01 to 0.1%). The V gene is TRBV6-2 or TRBV6-3, the J gene TRBJ2-3; D is unclear. The V end was cut by 5 bases, the J end by 9 bases, with 12 bases between. There are 12 residues in the CDR3. In germline, CDR1 is MNHEY, CDR2 SVGEGT. For the CDR3, the DNA is TGTGCCAGCAGTCCAACCCTCGGAACGCAGTATTTT. As protein: CASSPTLGTQYF.

This chain joins TRBV7-2 and TRBJ2-1, with D unclear. CDR3 length equals 15 residues. V shed 0 bases and J shed 10 bases, with 16 bases lying between them. CDR1 and CDR2 from the germline V gene are SGHTA and FQGNSA. CDR3 DNA: TGTGCCAGCAGCTTAGCGTTCGACCACCCCATCGAGCAGTTCTTC. Encoded protein: CASSLAFDHPIEQFF.